Below, one TCR beta chain is given with its context. As yet, its antigen is unknown. Healthy bone marrow donors made up the donor group. J was trimmed by 6 bases and V by 2 bases; bases with no gene match: 5. The CDR3 loop spans 15 amino acids. Germline loops: CDR1 SNHLY, CDR2 FYNNEI. Both 60 Vbeta primers and 13 Jbeta primers went into the PCR. Data came from immunoSEQ multiplex PCR; TCRdb stores just in-frame clones and leaves some out. Of more than 110,000 clones listed, 70% are singletons. This sample was taken from a study of cytomegalovirus exposure and HLA in healthy donors. Findings and caveats of the study: Accurate prediction of most subjects' HLA-A and HLA-B alleles from TCR beta sequences was reported.

This sequence joins TRBV2 and TRBJ2-1; 9 nucleotides align to TRBD2. The TCR sequence derives from a woman in her sixties or seventies in good health and CMV-seropositive. The sequencing input was PBMCs. DNA for the CDR3: TGTGCCAGCAGTGAATTGGCTAGCGGGATCAATGAGCAGTTCTTC. The encoded protein is CASSELASGINEQFF.